These 17 T cell receptor beta chains came from one sample sequenced in a study of blood T cell repertoires in COVID-19. Repertoires were generated with immunoSEQ multiplex PCR, while TCRdb's copy carries only in-frame clones and drops some. The sample consists of 250,000 to 300,000 clones, approximately 90% of them appearing once. What was sequenced was peripheral blood. These receptors were taken from a man aged 35 to 55 with acute or convalescent COVID-19.

The chain uses TRBV5-6 and TRBJ1-4, with D maybe TRBD1 (5 bases). CDR1 is SGHDT, CDR2 YYEEEE, per germline. Trimming shortened V by 2 bases and J by 8 bases, and 10 bases separated the two germline ends. The CDR3 sequence is 13 residues long. In DNA, the CDR3 is TGTGCCAGCAGCTTTCCGGAGGGGGAAAAACTGTTTTTT. Encoded protein: CASSFPEGEKLFF. Filled out from reference TRBV5-6 and TRBJ1-4, the complete variable domain reads DAGVTQSPTHLIKTRGQQVTLRCSPKSGHDTVSWYQQALGQGPQFIFQYYEEEERQRGNFPDRFSGHQFPNYSSELNVNALLLGDSALYLCASSFPEGEKLFFGSGTQLSVL.

The chain is built from TRBV24-1 and TRBJ1-1; 8 nucleotides agree with TRBD1. CDR1 and CDR2 (germline): KGHDR, SFDVKD. The V gene end was trimmed by 9 bases and the J gene end by 5 bases; junction bases not matched to a gene: 13. This CDR3 is built from 15 residues. This CDR3 is CATQSGQGHGTEAFF. The CDR3, as DNA: TGTGCCACCCAATCTGGACAGGGTCATGGGACTGAAGCTTTCTTT.

As DNA, the CDR3 is TGTGCCAGCAGCCCCAGGGGGCGCGAAACCGGGGAGCTGTTTTTT. Residues: CASSPRGRETGELFF. The V and J genes are TRBV7-9 and TRBJ2-2; 8 bases align to TRBD1. Germline V gene lookup returns CDR1 SEHNR and CDR2 FQNEAQ (reference sequence). Trimming took 5 bases from V and 5 from J; bases not matched to a gene: 7. The CDR3 totals 15 residues.

The chain couples TRBV20-1 to TRBJ1-3, with D possibly being TRBD1 (6 bases). CDR3 size: 11 residues. Germline CDR1 reads DFQATT; CDR2 reads SNEGSKA (reference sequence). Between the trimmed V and J ends, which lost 6 bases and 4 bases, there was a span of 7 bases. This CDR3 reads CSAGQGNTIYF. CDR3 DNA sequence: TGCAGTGCAGGACAGGGAAACACCATATATTTT.

This chain joins TRBV2 and TRBJ1-2; 7 bases are a match to TRBD1. The CDR3 covers 14 residues. V dropped 2 bases and J dropped 8; count of bases not matched to a gene: 8. The germline gives CDR1 SNHLY, CDR2 FYNNEI. The CDR3 DNA is TGTGCCAGCAGTGAACAGGGGGAGTTCAACGGCTACACCTTC. Protein: CASSEQGEFNGYTF.

Only a few counts were recorded for this clone. V and J are TRBV27 and TRBJ2-2, with 7 nucleotides matching TRBD1. The V and J ends lost 10 bases and 7 bases, in that order; junction bases with no gene match: 12. Germline CDR1 and CDR2: MNHEY and SMNVEV (reference sequence). This CDR3 has 14 amino acids. CDR3 residues: CATQLTGKGGELFF. The CDR3 DNA reads TGTGCCACCCAGTTGACAGGGAAGGGCGGGGAGCTGTTTTTT.

The gene calls are TRBV19 and TRBJ1-4, with 8 bases fitting TRBD1. The CDR3 runs 15 residues. Germline V gives CDR1 LNHDA, CDR2 SQIVND (reference sequence). V was clipped by 1 base and J by 7 bases; unmatched bases: 5. CDR3 residues: CASSIGTGTVEKLFF. Written as DNA, the CDR3 is TGTGCCAGTAGTATAGGGACAGGGACGGTTGAAAAACTGTTTTTT.

V is TRBV18 and J is TRBJ1-1, with 11 nucleotides matching TRBD1. Germline CDR1 KGHSH, CDR2 LQKENI. The length of the CDR3 is 16 residues. V was pared by 2 bases and J by 5 bases, with 7 bases of the junction left unmatched. Written as DNA, the CDR3 is TGTGCCAGCTCACCAACGGGACAGGGGGTAAAGACTGAAGCTTTCTTT. Translating gives CASSPTGQGVKTEAFF.

The rearrangement links TRBV19 to TRBJ1-1; TRBD1 agrees at 11 bases. Losses at the gene ends were 6 bases for V and 0 bases for J; bases not matched to a gene: 18. CDR1 and CDR2 (germline): LNHDA, SQIVND (reference sequence). The CDR3 loop spans 20 amino acids. The CDR3 spells CASSTPIPGTGGALNTEAFF. DNA for the CDR3: TGTGCCAGTAGCACCCCCATTCCCGGGACAGGGGGGGCCTTGAACACTGAAGCTTTCTTT.

This clone is a singleton in its sample. This chain uses TRBV6-6 with TRBJ1-2; 10 bases line up with TRBD1. The CDR3 loop spans 15 amino acids. V lost 5 bases to trimming and J lost 8 bases; unmatched junction nucleotides: 11. Per germline, CDR1 MNHNY and CDR2 SVGAGI (reference sequence). The CDR3 is CASSKDRGVLIGYTF. CDR3 coding DNA: TGTGCCAGCAGTAAGGACAGGGGGGTCTTGATAGGCTACACCTTC.

This rearrangement joins TRBV3-1 (or the pseudogene TRBV3-2) to TRBJ1-6; TRBD1 agrees at 8 bases. The CDR3 has 14 residues. Germline trimming cut 4 bases from V and 11 bases from J; bases unmatched to any gene: 7. Germline V gene data show CDR1 as LGHDT and CDR2 as YNNKEL (reference sequence). CDR3 sequence: CASSLGQGVTPLHF. The CDR3 DNA is TGTGCCAGCAGCCTCGGACAGGGAGTTACACCCCTCCACTTT.

This clone has just a few counts. The J gene is TRBJ2-3, the V gene TRBV3-1 (or the pseudogene TRBV3-2), with D tentatively TRBD1 (7 bases). V lost 7 bases and J 5 bases, leaving 10 bases between the germline ends. The CDR3 is made up of 12 amino acids. Germline loops: CDR1 LGHDT, CDR2 YNNKEL (reference sequence). CDR3 region: CASNQGGDTQYF. The CDR3 DNA sequence: TGTGCCAGCAACCAGGGGGGAGATACGCAGTATTTT.

The chain recombines TRBV5-6 with TRBJ1-5; D not certain. Germline values: CDR1 SGHDT, CDR2 YYEEEE. The CDR3 spans 17 residues. Trimming pared 0 bases from V and 0 bases from J, leaving 13 bases between. CDR3 region: CASSLARSQYSNQPQHF. The CDR3, as DNA: TGTGCCAGCAGCTTGGCTAGGAGTCAATATAGCAATCAGCCCCAGCATTTT.

This chain connects TRBV11-2 to TRBJ2-7, with 8 bases identical to TRBD1. CDR1 is SGHAT, CDR2 FQNNGV, per germline. The V gene end was trimmed by 5 bases and the J gene end by 1 base; junction bases not matched to a gene: 7. The CDR3 is made up of 15 amino acids. The CDR3 nucleotides read TGTGCCAGCAGCCCCCAGGGGGCGAGGTCCTACGAGCAGTACTTC. It codes for CASSPQGARSYEQYF.

The rearrangement links TRBV6-2 or TRBV6-3 to TRBJ2-5; the D gene is possibly TRBD1 (6 bases). V lost 0 bases and J 5 bases, leaving 13 bases between the germline ends. Germline values: CDR1 MNHEY, CDR2 SVGEGT. CDR3 length: 15 amino acids. CDR3 region: CASSYSGAEIETQYF. CDR3 nucleotides: TGTGCCAGCAGTTACTCGGGGGCCGAGATCGAGACCCAGTACTTC.

V gene TRBV6-6 combines with J gene TRBJ2-7, with D possibly TRBD1 on 6 matching bases. CDR1 is MNHNY, CDR2 SVGAGI, per germline (reference sequence). The CDR3 sequence is 14 residues long. V was clipped by 6 bases and J by 3 bases, with 15 bases between them. The CDR3: CASSHGTLSYEQYF. The CDR3 DNA reads TGTGCCAGCAGCCACGGGACACTTAGCTACGAGCAGTACTTC.

The chain carries TRBV5-6 and TRBJ1-6, with a possible D match to TRBD1 (5 bases). CDR1 and CDR2 from the germline V gene are SGHDT and YYEEEE. The CDR3 has 17 amino acids. V was trimmed by 2 bases and J by 7 bases, leaving 19 bases between them. DNA for the CDR3: TGTGCCAGCAGCTTCCGGCCGGACATTCTAGGGAATTCACCCCTCCACTTT. Translated: CASSFRPDILGNSPLHF.